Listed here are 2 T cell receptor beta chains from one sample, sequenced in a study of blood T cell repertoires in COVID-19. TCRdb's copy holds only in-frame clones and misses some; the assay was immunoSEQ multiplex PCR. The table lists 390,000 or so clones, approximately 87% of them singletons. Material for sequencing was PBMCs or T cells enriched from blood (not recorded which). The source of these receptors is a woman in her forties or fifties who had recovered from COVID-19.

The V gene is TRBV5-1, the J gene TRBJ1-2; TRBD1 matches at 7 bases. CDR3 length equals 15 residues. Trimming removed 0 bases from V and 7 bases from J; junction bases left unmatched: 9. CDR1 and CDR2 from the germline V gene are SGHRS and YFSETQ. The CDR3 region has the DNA TGCGCCAGCAGCTTGGCCGGGCAGGGGGTGGTTGGCTACACCTTC. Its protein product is CASSLAGQGVVGYTF. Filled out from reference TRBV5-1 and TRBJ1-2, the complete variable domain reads KAGVTQTPRYLIKTRGQQVTLSCSPISGHRSVSWYQQTPGQGLQFLFEYFSETQRNKGNFPGRFSGRQFSNSRSEMNVSTLELGDSALYLCASSLAGQGVVGYTFGSGTRLTVV.

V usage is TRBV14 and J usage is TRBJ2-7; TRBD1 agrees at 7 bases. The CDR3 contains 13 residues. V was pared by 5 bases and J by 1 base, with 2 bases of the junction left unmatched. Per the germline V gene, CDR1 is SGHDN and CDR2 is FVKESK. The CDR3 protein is CASSIQGSYEQYF. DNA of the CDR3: TGTGCCAGCAGCATACAGGGGTCCTACGAGCAGTACTTC. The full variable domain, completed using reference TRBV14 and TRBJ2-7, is EAGVTQFPSHSVIEKGQTVTLRCDPISGHDNLYWYRRVMGKEIKFLLHFVKESKQDESGMPNNRFLAERTGGTYSTLKVQPAELEDSGVYFCASSIQGSYEQYFGPGTRLTVT.